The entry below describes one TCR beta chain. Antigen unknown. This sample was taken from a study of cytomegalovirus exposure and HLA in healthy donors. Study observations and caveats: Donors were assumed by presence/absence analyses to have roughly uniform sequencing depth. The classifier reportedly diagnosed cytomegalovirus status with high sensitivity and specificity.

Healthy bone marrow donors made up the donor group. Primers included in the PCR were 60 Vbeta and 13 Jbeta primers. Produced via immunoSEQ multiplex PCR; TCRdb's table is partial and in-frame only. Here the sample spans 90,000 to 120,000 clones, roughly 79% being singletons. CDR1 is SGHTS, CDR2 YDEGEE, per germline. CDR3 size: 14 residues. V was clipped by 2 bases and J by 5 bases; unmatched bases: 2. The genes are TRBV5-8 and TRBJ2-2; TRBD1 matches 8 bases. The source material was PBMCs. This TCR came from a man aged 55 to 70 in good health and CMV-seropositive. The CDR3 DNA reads TGTGCCAGCAGCTTCGACAGGGGTACCGGGGAGCTGTTTTTT. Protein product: CASSFDRGTGELFF.